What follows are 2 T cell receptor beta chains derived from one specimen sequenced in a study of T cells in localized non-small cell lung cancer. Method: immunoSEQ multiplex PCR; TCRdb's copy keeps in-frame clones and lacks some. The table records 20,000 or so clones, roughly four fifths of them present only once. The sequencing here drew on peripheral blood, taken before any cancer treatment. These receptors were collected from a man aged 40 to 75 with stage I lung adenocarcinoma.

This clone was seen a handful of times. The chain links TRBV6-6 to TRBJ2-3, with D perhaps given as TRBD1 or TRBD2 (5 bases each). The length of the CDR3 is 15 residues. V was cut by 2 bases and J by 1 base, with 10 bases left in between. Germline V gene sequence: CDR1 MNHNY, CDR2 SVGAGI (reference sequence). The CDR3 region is CASSYRGRGTDTQYF. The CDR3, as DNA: TGTGCCAGCAGTTACCGGGGCCGGGGCACAGATACGCAGTATTTT.

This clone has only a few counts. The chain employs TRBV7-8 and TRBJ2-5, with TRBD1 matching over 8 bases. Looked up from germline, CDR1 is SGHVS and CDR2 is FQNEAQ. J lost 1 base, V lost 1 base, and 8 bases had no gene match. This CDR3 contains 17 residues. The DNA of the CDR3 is TGTGCCAGCAGCTTAGTGGGGCAGGGGGCCATCCAAGAGACCCAGTACTTC. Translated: CASSLVGQGAIQETQYF.